Here is one T cell receptor beta chain with its context. Its antigen is unknown. Primers: 60 Vbeta forward and 13 Jbeta reverse. Generated by immunoSEQ multiplex PCR, the TCRdb table keeps only in-frame clones and is missing some. The top ten hold about 1.6% of the sample, which has under 200,000 clones, roughly 71% seen once. Per the germline V gene, CDR1 is SGDLS and CDR2 is YYNGEE. The CDR3 is made up of 16 amino acids. The trim removed 0 bases at V and 6 bases at J, leaving 7 bases unmatched. The sample is drawn from a study of cytomegalovirus exposure and HLA in healthy donors. Study as a whole: A prior analysis found about 120 million unique TCR beta sequences from about 179 million T cells. Genotyping of roughly 400 donors showed that 70% to 90% belonged to the Caucasian-associated ancestry cluster. Findings of the study overall: For TCR beta chains, V- and J-gene trimming was later linked to a missense DCLRE1C variant.

The clonotype comes from a girl aged 5-17 years in good health and CMV-seronegative. The chain employs TRBV9 and TRBJ1-4; TRBD1 matches at 8 bases. The specimen sequenced was PBMCs. The DNA of the CDR3 is TGTGCCAGCAGCGTAGGGGGGGCAGGGGGCTATGAAAAACTGTTTTTT. Translation: CASSVGGAGGYEKLFF.